These 17 T cell receptor beta chains share one sample of origin, sequenced in a study of blood T cell repertoires in COVID-19. Assay: immunoSEQ multiplex PCR; the TCRdb copy retains only in-frame clones and omits some. The repertoire holds some 180,000 clones, 75% to 90% seen once, with 5% to 7.5% in the top ten. Sequencing was done on a sample of PBMCs or T cells enriched from blood (not recorded which). The receptors originated from a man aged 35-49 years who had recovered from COVID-19.

V usage is TRBV7-9 and J usage is TRBJ2-2, with D possibly being TRBD1 (5 bases). Germline assignment: CDR1 SEHNR and CDR2 FQNEAQ (reference sequence). The V end lost 3 bases, the J end lost 5 bases, and 10 bases lay between the germline ends. The CDR3 runs to 14 residues. The CDR3 protein is CASSLATGTGELFF. CDR3 nucleotides: TGTGCCAGCAGCTTGGCAACAGGTACCGGGGAGCTGTTTTTT.

The chain employs TRBV28 and TRBJ2-3; D possibly corresponds to TRBD2 (5 bases). In germline, CDR1 is MDHEN, CDR2 SYDVKM. There are 14 residues in the CDR3. The V gene lost 3 bases and the J gene lost 6 bases, with 13 bases spanning the gap. CDR3 coding DNA: TGTGCCAGCAGTTTGGAGGCTAGTCGGGATACGCAGTATTTT. Residues: CASSLEASRDTQYF.

The chain carries TRBV2 and TRBJ1-4, with a possible D match to TRBD1 (6 bases). There are 15 residues in the CDR3. The ends were cut back, 3 bases at V and 8 bases at J, with 16 bases in the middle. Germline V gene sequence: CDR1 SNHLY, CDR2 FYNNEI. As DNA, the CDR3 is TGTGCCAGCAGTGACTCGGAACAGGGCGGCGAAAAACTGTTTTTT. This gives the protein CASSDSEQGGEKLFF.

This CDR3 is CAWSLSGRRDQPQHF. Written as DNA, the CDR3 is TGTGCCTGGAGTCTATCAGGACGGCGGGATCAGCCCCAGCATTTT. This rearrangement joins TRBV30 to TRBJ1-5; D uncertain. CDR1 and CDR2 from the germline V gene are GTSNPN and SVGIG (reference sequence). V lost 2 bases, J lost 5 bases, and 16 bases lay in between. CDR3 length: 15 amino acids.

The rearrangement uses TRBV5-1 and TRBJ1-1; TRBD1 matches at 7 bases. The V gene's germline CDR1 is SGHRS and CDR2 YFSETQ. Germline trimming cut 4 bases from V and 1 base from J; bases unmatched to any gene: 4. The CDR3 is made up of 14 amino acids. This CDR3 reads CASSLQGWNTEAFF. Here the CDR3 DNA reads TGCGCCAGCAGCCTACAGGGGTGGAACACTGAAGCTTTCTTT. Filled out from reference TRBV5-1 and TRBJ1-1, the complete variable domain reads KAGVTQTPRYLIKTRGQQVTLSCSPISGHRSVSWYQQTPGQGLQFLFEYFSETQRNKGNFPGRFSGRQFSNSRSEMNVSTLELGDSALYLCASSLQGWNTEAFFGQGTRLTVV.

The chain couples TRBV6-5 to TRBJ2-1; D may be TRBD1 (6 bases). In germline, CDR1 is MNHEY, CDR2 SVGAGI. The germline V and J ends were trimmed by 2 bases and 10 bases, with 9 bases remaining between them. The CDR3 contains 12 residues. CDR3 nucleotide sequence: TGTGCCAGCAGTTACCCCGACAGGGAGCAGTTCTTC. Amino acids: CASSYPDREQFF.

The gene calls are TRBV6-1 and TRBJ2-7, with a tentative D call TRBD1 (5 bases). Germline V gene sequence: CDR1 MNHNS, CDR2 SASEGT. The V and J ends lost 2 bases and 3 bases respectively, with 14 bases between them. The CDR3 has 15 residues. This CDR3 is CASSEFDARVYEQYF. For the CDR3, the DNA is TGTGCCAGCAGTGAATTCGACGCCAGGGTCTACGAGCAGTACTTC.

This clone was recorded at least ten times. The V and J genes are TRBV5-1 and TRBJ2-2; the match to TRBD2 covers 9 bases. Germline V gene data show CDR1 as SGHRS and CDR2 as YFSETQ. V trimming: 0 bases; J trimming: 7 bases; junction bases outside the gene matches: 4. There are 15 residues in the CDR3. This CDR3 reads CASSLASGNDGELFF. The DNA for the CDR3 is TGCGCCAGCAGCTTGGCTAGCGGGAACGACGGGGAGCTGTTTTTT.

The chain recombines TRBV30 with TRBJ2-7; D perhaps matches TRBD1 (6 bases). Germline V CDR1 and CDR2: GTSNPN, SVGIG (reference sequence). Trimming cost V 1 base and J 7 bases, with 11 bases left between them. This CDR3 is 12 amino acids long. CDR3 residues: CAWSGTALEQYF. The CDR3 nucleotides are TGTGCCTGGAGTGGGACAGCCCTAGAGCAGTACTTC.

V and J are TRBV5-1 and TRBJ2-2, with 8 bases that match TRBD2. This CDR3 is built from 14 residues. With 7 bases clipped from V and 4 bases from J, the junction kept 6 bases outside the gene matches. Per the germline V gene, CDR1 is SGHRS and CDR2 is YFSETQ. In nucleotides, the CDR3 is TGCGCCAGCCTCGCGGGGACTAGCACCGGGGAGCTGTTTTTT. It yields the protein CASLAGTSTGELFF.

This clone was recorded only once. The chain carries TRBV4-1 and TRBJ2-1; D remains ambiguous. V lost 3 bases to trimming and J lost 7 bases, with 7 bases between them. The CDR3 covers 12 residues. Germline loops: CDR1 MGHRA, CDR2 YSYEKL. CDR3 region: CASSHFSNEQFF. CDR3 DNA: TGCGCCAGCAGCCATTTTAGTAATGAGCAGTTCTTC.

The CDR3 coding sequence is TGCAGCGTTGACAGGACAGGGTTGTTCAATGAGCAGTTCTTC. Translated, it gives CSVDRTGLFNEQFF. This sequence joins TRBV29-1 and TRBJ2-1; 8 bases line up with TRBD1. The ends lost 3 bases at V and 6 bases at J; junction bases unmatched: 7. CDR1 SQVTM and CDR2 ANQGSEA come from the germline V gene. This CDR3 comprises 14 residues.

This chain links TRBV13 with TRBJ2-7; D may be TRBD2 (5 bases). The CDR3 covers 13 residues. The V end was cut by 6 bases, the J end by 2 bases, with 11 bases between. From germline, CDR1 is PRHDT and CDR2 FYEKMQ (reference sequence). The CDR3, as DNA: TGTGCCAGCAGTCCCGGACTTACCTACGAGCAGTACTTC. Translation: CASSPGLTYEQYF.

This clone occurred a few times. The chain has TRBV30 and TRBJ1-2; D is uncertain. V dropped 1 base and J dropped 8 bases, with 17 bases sitting between them. This CDR3 contains 14 residues. The germline V gene has CDR1 GTSNPN and CDR2 SVGIG (reference sequence). The CDR3 spells CAWSGEPREAGYTF. CDR3 in DNA: TGTGCCTGGAGTGGGGAACCCCGGGAGGCAGGCTACACCTTC.

The rearrangement joins TRBV7-9 to TRBJ2-7; D perhaps matches TRBD2 (5 bases). There are 14 residues in the CDR3. Germline V gene sequence: CDR1 SEHNR, CDR2 FQNEAQ (reference sequence). V was pared by 4 bases and J by 4 bases, with 14 bases between. This CDR3 reads CASSSSGMSYEQYF. The CDR3 coding sequence is TGTGCCAGCAGCTCATCCGGGATGAGTTACGAGCAGTACTTC.

The chain combines TRBV24-1 with TRBJ1-5; D gene ambiguous. The CDR3 extends over 13 amino acids. Between the trimmed V and J ends, which lost 4 bases and 7 bases, there was a span of 10 bases. Germline values: CDR1 KGHDR, CDR2 SFDVKD. Here the CDR3 DNA reads TGTGCCACCAGTGACGGGTCGGGACAGCCCCAGCATTTT. Encoded protein: CATSDGSGQPQHF.

This clone was observed once. The chain employs TRBV9 and TRBJ2-7; TRBD1 matches 7 bases. J gave up 6 bases and V 0 bases, and 9 bases lay outside the gene matches. The CDR3 length is 15 residues. Germline V lookup: CDR1 SGDLS, CDR2 YYNGEE. CDR3: CASSVEGGAFSEQYF. The CDR3 region has the DNA TGTGCCAGCAGCGTAGAAGGGGGCGCTTTTAGCGAGCAGTACTTC.